These T cell receptor beta chains were read from a single sample in a study of PD-1 blockade in classical Hodgkin lymphoma. Sequenced by immunoSEQ multiplex PCR; TCRdb stores in-frame clones only, minus some. The sample shows around 25,000 clones, more than 75% of them seen only once. This sample comprised peripheral blood mononuclear cells (PBMCs), obtained before the second cycle of nivolumab. The receptors were gathered from a human donor with classical Hodgkin lymphoma. Each CDR3 is given with its conserved first and last residue. A D gene is named only where the DNA matches it firmly. A row's size may be missing; if present it is once, few, many or a size class.

cdr3_aa cdr3_nt clone_size cdr3_length j_call v_call d_call
CASSVGLGSNIQYF TGTGCCAGCAGCGTAGGCCTAGGGAGCAACATTCAGTACTTC once 14 TRBJ2-4 TRBV9 .
CASSFGMGQGLDGYTF TGTGCCAGTAGTTTCGGAATGGGACAGGGATTGGATGGCTACACCTTC . 16 TRBJ1-2 TRBV19 TRBD1
CASSVDIRGEQYF TGTGCCAGCAGCGTAGACATAAGGGGCGAGCAGTACTTC . 13 TRBJ2-7 TRBV9 .
CASPSRRPEQVLDGELFF TGTGCCAGCCCCTCCCGGCGCCCCGAGCAGGTGTTAGACGGGGAGCTGTTTTTT few 18 TRBJ2-2 TRBV5-8 .
CASSLTGVMLNTGELFF TGTGCCAGCAGCTTAACCGGGGTTATGTTGAACACCGGGGAGCTGTTTTTT . 17 TRBJ2-2 TRBV7-3 .
CASSLRTWIQETQYF TGTGCCAGCAGTTTAAGGACGTGGATTCAAGAGACCCAGTACTTC . 15 TRBJ2-5 TRBV28 .
CASSVEMNTEAFF TGTGCCAGCAGCGTAGAAATGAACACTGAAGCTTTCTTT . 13 TRBJ1-1 TRBV9 .
CASSVNRHLGSGANVLTF TGTGCCAGCAGTGTGAACAGACACCTCGGCTCTGGGGCCAACGTCCTGACTTTC . 18 TRBJ2-6 TRBV2 .
CASSLGPDVNIQYF TGTGCCAGCAGCTTAGGCCCCGATGTAAACATTCAGTACTTC once 14 TRBJ2-4 TRBV7-2 .
CASSLNMGLAHTGELFF TGTGCCAGCAGCTTAAATATGGGACTAGCGCACACCGGGGAGCTGTTTTTT once 17 TRBJ2-2 TRBV7-9 TRBD2
CASSVADRAGNTIYF TGTGCCAGCAGCGTAGCGGACAGGGCCGGAAACACCATATATTTT . 15 TRBJ1-3 TRBV9 TRBD1
CSVVLGTSNQPQHF TGCAGCGTTGTTTTGGGGACGAGCAATCAGCCCCAGCATTTT . 14 TRBJ1-5 TRBV29-1 .
CASSLGSATDTQYF TGTGCCAGCAGCTTAGGTAGCGCCACAGATACGCAGTATTTT few 14 TRBJ2-3 TRBV7-2 .
CASQGQGAYLESYTF TGTGCCAGCCAAGGACAGGGGGCCTACCTGGAGAGCTACACCTTC . 15 TRBJ1-2 TRBV28 TRBD1
CASSQRMTGTVSYNEQFF TGCGCCAGCAGCCAGAGGATGACCGGGACAGTCTCCTACAATGAGCAGTTCTTC . 18 TRBJ2-1 TRBV4-1 TRBD1
CASSLLSGGSGRSNQPQHF TGTGCCAGCAGCCTTTTATCAGGGGGCTCGGGAAGAAGCAATCAGCCCCAGCATTTT once 19 TRBJ1-5 TRBV7-2 TRBD1
CASSELGGYNEKLFF TGTGCCAGCAGTGAACTCGGAGGGTACAATGAAAAACTGTTTTTT . 15 TRBJ1-4 TRBV6-1 .
CASSPQPNTEAFF TGTGCCAGCTCACCCCAGCCGAACACTGAAGCTTTCTTT . 13 TRBJ1-1 TRBV18 .
CASSSGQSSNQPQHF TGTGCCAGCAGCTCGGGACAGAGTAGCAATCAGCCCCAGCATTTT . 15 TRBJ1-5 TRBV9 TRBD1
CASSPRLRINQPQHF TGTGCCAGCAGTCCCCGCCTAAGAATCAATCAGCCCCAGCATTTT few 15 TRBJ1-5 TRBV28 .
CASSFTGARGYPSTDTQYF TGTGCCAGCAGTTTTACGGGGGCTAGGGGCTACCCTAGCACAGATACGCAGTATTTT . 19 TRBJ2-3 TRBV27 .
CASSWGGEQFF TGTGCCAGCAGTTGGGGCGGGGAGCAGTTCTTC . 11 TRBJ2-1 TRBV27 .
CASSQARGDYGYTF TGCGCCAGCAGCCAAGCTAGGGGGGACTATGGCTACACCTTC . 14 TRBJ1-2 TRBV4-3 .
CASTPVGGGNTEAFF TGTGCCAGTACACCCGTGGGAGGAGGGAACACTGAAGCTTTCTTT once 15 TRBJ1-1 TRBV18 .
CASSQDQSGGETQYF TGCGCCAGCAGCCAAGATCAGTCAGGGGGAGAGACCCAGTACTTC . 15 TRBJ2-5 TRBV4-1 TRBD1
CTSSIEGRQPIYGYTF TGTACCAGTAGTATTGAAGGTAGACAGCCGATCTATGGCTACACCTTC . 16 TRBJ1-2 TRBV19 .
CASSFPQGYRGDHEQFF TGCGCCAGCAGCTTCCCCCAAGGGTATCGTGGTGATCATGAGCAGTTCTTC . 17 TRBJ2-1 TRBV5-1 .
CARKQDLNTEAFF TGTGCCAGAAAACAGGATCTGAACACTGAAGCTTTCTTT . 13 TRBJ1-1 TRBV10-3 .